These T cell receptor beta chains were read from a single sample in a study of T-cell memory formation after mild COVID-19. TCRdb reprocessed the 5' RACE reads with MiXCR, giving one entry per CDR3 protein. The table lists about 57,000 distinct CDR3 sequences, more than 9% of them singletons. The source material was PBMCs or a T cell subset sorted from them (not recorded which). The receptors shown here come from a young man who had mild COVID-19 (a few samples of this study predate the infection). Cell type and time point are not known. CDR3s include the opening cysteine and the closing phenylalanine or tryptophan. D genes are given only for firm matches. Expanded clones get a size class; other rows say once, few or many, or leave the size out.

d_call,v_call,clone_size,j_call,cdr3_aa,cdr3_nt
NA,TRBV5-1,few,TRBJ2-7,CASSLGATATYEQYF,TGCGCCAGCAGCTTGGGTGCGACCGCAACCTACGAGCAGTACTTC
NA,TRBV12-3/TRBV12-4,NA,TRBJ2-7,CASSSGHEQYF,TGTGCCAGCAGTTCAGGGCACGAGCAGTACTTC
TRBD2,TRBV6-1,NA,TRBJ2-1,CASSFERGGRNEQFF,TGTGCCAGCAGTTTTGAGCGGGGGGGCCGGAATGAGCAGTTCTTC
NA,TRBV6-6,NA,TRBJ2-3,CASRLLGAADTQYF,TGTGCCAGCAGGCTACTCGGGGCGGCAGATACGCAGTATTTT
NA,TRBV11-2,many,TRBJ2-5,CASSLGTGQMLGTQYF,TGTGCCAGCAGCTTAGGGACGGGACAAATGTTAGGGACCCAGTACTTC
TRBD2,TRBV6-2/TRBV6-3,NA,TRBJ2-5,CASSSTSGGLQETQYF,TGTGCCAGCAGTTCGACTAGCGGGGGGTTACAAGAGACCCAGTACTTC
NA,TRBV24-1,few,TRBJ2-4,CATSDPKGVGDIQYF,TGTGCCACCAGTGACCCCAAGGGGGTCGGGGACATTCAGTACTTC
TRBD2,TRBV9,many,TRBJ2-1,CASSGSGGYNEQFF,TGTGCCAGCAGTGGGAGCGGGGGATACAATGAGCAGTTCTTC
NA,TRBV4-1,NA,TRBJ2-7,CASSQDYYGSAIYEQYF,TGCGCCAGCAGCCAAGATTATTACGGGTCGGCAATCTACGAGCAGTACTTC
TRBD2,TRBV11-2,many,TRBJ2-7,CASSLVEGRGEQYF,TGTGCCAGCAGCTTAGTCGAGGGGAGGGGCGAGCAGTACTTC
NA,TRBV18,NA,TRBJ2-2,CASSPQGFSTGELFF,TGTGCCAGCTCACCCCAGGGGTTCAGCACCGGGGAGCTGTTTTTT
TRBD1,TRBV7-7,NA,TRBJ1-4,CASSLGQAGGEKLFF,TGTGCTAGCAGCTTAGGACAGGCGGGAGGTGAAAAACTGTTTTTT
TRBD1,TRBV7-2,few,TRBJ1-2,CASSSKTGGYGYTF,TGTGCCAGCAGCTCTAAGACAGGGGGCTATGGCTACACCTTC
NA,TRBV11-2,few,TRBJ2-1,CASSLVGLASNEQFF,TGTGCCAGCAGCTTAGTGGGTCTAGCGAGCAATGAGCAGTTCTTC
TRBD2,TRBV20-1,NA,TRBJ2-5,CSAGAGGPETQYF,TGCAGTGCAGGTGCGGGGGGGCCAGAGACCCAGTACTTC
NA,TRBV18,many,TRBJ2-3,CASSPPSTDTQYF,TGTGCCAGCTCACCCCCAAGCACAGATACGCAGTATTTT
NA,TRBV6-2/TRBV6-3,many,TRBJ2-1,CASSYDSYNEQFF,TGTGCCAGCAGTTACGACAGCTACAATGAGCAGTTCTTC
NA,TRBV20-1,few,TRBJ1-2,CSAPDNYGYTF,TGCAGTGCTCCAGATAACTATGGCTACACCTTC
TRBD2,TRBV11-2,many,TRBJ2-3,CASSPPAGGPPDTQYF,TGTGCCAGCAGCCCCCCAGCGGGGGGGCCCCCAGATACGCAGTATTTT
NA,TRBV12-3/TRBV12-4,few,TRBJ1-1,CASSLGPKAFF,TGTGCCAGCAGTTTGGGCCCAAAAGCTTTCTTT
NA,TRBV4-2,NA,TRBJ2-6,CASSPGGSSSGANVLTF,TGTGCCAGCAGCCCGGGGGGCTCCTCCTCTGGGGCCAACGTCCTGACTTTC
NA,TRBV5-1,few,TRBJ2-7,CASSLQAGPWHF,TGCGCCAGCAGCTTGCAGGCGGGGCCGTGGCACTTC
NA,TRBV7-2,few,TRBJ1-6,CASTDRFVSPLHF,TGTGCCAGCACCGACCGCTTTGTTTCACCCCTCCACTTT
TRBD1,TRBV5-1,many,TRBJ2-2,CASSETGGGTGELFF,TGCGCCAGCAGCGAAACAGGGGGCGGCACCGGGGAGCTGTTTTTT